These T cell receptor beta chains were read from a single sample in a study of OX40 agonist ivuxolimab in advanced cancers. TCRdb's copy holds only in-frame clones and misses some; the assay was immunoSEQ multiplex PCR. The sample carries about 75,000 clones, more than 90% recorded once. The sequences come from CD4+ or CD8+ T cells sorted from blood, collected in a trial of the OX40 agonist ivuxolimab. All receptors derive from an adult with an advanced solid tumor such as melanoma, head and neck, liver or kidney cancer. The CDR3 runs from the conserved cysteine through the conserved F or W. The D gene is left open where the match is weak. Clone size is given for some rows only: seen once, a few or many times, or a class if the clone is expanded.

>TRBJ2-3|TRBD2|.|TRBV7-9
CASSKTATSGVTDTQYF
TGTGCCAGCAGCAAAACTGCAACTAGCGGTGTCACAGATACGCAGTATTTT
>TRBJ2-7|TRBD2|.|TRBV11-3
CASSLGLAGREQYF
TGTGCCAGCAGCCTTGGACTAGCGGGAAGGGAGCAGTACTTC
>TRBJ2-4|.|.|TRBV6-5
CASSYGFQINIQYF
TGTGCCAGCAGTTACGGCTTCCAGATAAACATTCAGTACTTC
>TRBJ1-6|.|.|TRBV28
CASSPQGSSYNSPLHF
TGTGCCAGCAGTCCCCAGGGGAGCTCCTATAATTCACCCCTCCACTTT
>TRBJ2-3|.|.|TRBV7-6
CASSLVGTGAGTSDTDTQYF
TGTGCCAGCAGCTTAGTGGGGACAGGGGCCGGGACTAGCGACACAGATACGCAGTATTTT
>TRBJ2-7|.|.|TRBV5-4
CASSKGGSSSYEQYF
TGTGCCAGCAGCAAGGGTGGGTCCAGCTCCTACGAGCAGTACTTC
>TRBJ1-2|TRBD1|.|TRBV7-2
CASTRDGTGAGYTF
TGTGCCAGCACCCGAGACGGGACAGGGGCCGGCTACACCTTC
>TRBJ2-3|.|.|TRBV5-4
CASSLGGPGTDTQYF
TGTGCCAGCAGCTTGGGGGGGCCGGGCACAGATACGCAGTATTTT
>TRBJ2-5|TRBD2|.|TRBV6-6
CASSPPGRETQYF
TGTGCCAGCAGCCCTCCCGGGAGGGAGACCCAGTACTTC
>TRBJ1-4|TRBD1|.|TRBV18
CASSPDREANEKLFF
TGTGCCAGCTCACCGGACAGGGAGGCTAATGAAAAACTGTTTTTT
>TRBJ1-2|.|.|TRBV6-6
CASSYSNGNGYTF
TGTGCCAGCAGTTACTCGAATGGGAATGGCTACACCTTC
>TRBJ2-2|TRBD2|.|TRBV6-1
CASSDPGLAPGELFF
TGTGCCAGCAGTGACCCGGGACTAGCGCCCGGGGAGCTGTTTTTT
>TRBJ1-6|TRBD1|.|TRBV6-6
CASSFRDRGSPLHF
TGTGCCAGCAGTTTCCGAGACAGGGGGTCACCCCTCCACTTT
>TRBJ2-7|TRBD1|.|TRBV30
CAWSIGQGPPYEQYF
TGTGCCTGGAGTATAGGACAGGGGCCACCCTACGAGCAGTACTTC
>TRBJ1-2|TRBD1|once|TRBV28
CASSFDRVYGYTF
TGTGCCAGCAGTTTTGACAGGGTCTATGGCTACACCTTC
>TRBJ1-5|.|.|TRBV6-5
CASSFDRSANQPQHF
TGTGCCAGCAGCTTCGACAGAAGTGCCAATCAGCCCCAGCATTTT
>TRBJ2-3|.|once|TRBV7-9
CASIPGGFRTDTQYF
TGTGCCAGCATACCCGGGGGCTTTCGCACAGATACGCAGTATTTT
>TRBJ2-7|TRBD1|.|TRBV19
CATLGQGAYEQYF
TGTGCCACCCTAGGACAGGGGGCCTACGAGCAGTACTTC
>TRBJ2-3|.|.|TRBV18
CASSPDKNTRGTQYF
TGTGCCAGCTCACCAGATAAGAATACGCGGGGTACGCAGTATTTT
>TRBJ1-1|.|.|TRBV12-2
CASRSDRSEAFF
TGTGCAAGTCGCTCGGACAGGAGTGAAGCTTTCTTT
>TRBJ2-7|TRBD2|.|TRBV7-2
CASSLRGELTSGSPYEQYF
TGTGCCAGCAGCCTGAGGGGGGAGTTGACTAGCGGGAGTCCATACGAGCAGTACTTC
>TRBJ2-7|TRBD2|.|TRBV9
CASSPQATSGSYEQYF
TGTGCCAGCAGCCCTCAGGCTACTAGCGGTTCCTACGAGCAGTACTTC
>TRBJ2-7|.|.|TRBV7-2
CASSQSRYEQYF
TGTGCCAGCAGCCAATCGAGGTACGAGCAGTACTTC